What follows are 30 T cell receptor beta chains derived from one specimen sequenced in a study of regulatory T cells in long-lasting Graves disease (TCRdb year 2021). According to the study, the label for this sample's time point signals: newly diagnosed GD, antithyroid drugs for less than 3 months. RNA was extracted from PBMCs in TRIzol for both TCR sequencing and RNA sequencing. The protocol used for the library was multiplex PCR. The run used an Illumina HiSeq 4000. iRepertoire HTBI primers and Arm-PCR amplification of CDR3 regions were used to construct TCR beta libraries. TCRdb handled the public reads itself, with Q25 trimming in fastp and clone calling in MiXCR, and kept productive beta chains. Rows merge per CDR3 protein into single entries with the most common DNA and genes. This sample has more than 300,000 distinct CDR3 sequences in its table, and 15% to 17% of those were observed once. The biggest ten clones account for 22% of the sample.

The sequencing used peripheral blood mononuclear cells (PBMCs), collected at new diagnosis, from a patient treated with antithyroid drugs. All receptors come from a female donor with Graves disease.

This clonotype was counted ten times or more. The chain uses TRBV7-9 and TRBJ2-7, with D possibly being TRBD1 or TRBD2 (5 bases each). V lost 5 bases, J lost 0 bases, and 8 bases lay in between. Germline values: CDR1 SEHNR, CDR2 FQNEAQ (reference sequence). The CDR3 loop spans 13 amino acids. The CDR3 DNA sequence: TGTGCCAGCAGCCGGGACCACTCCTACGAGCAGTACTTC. It specifies CASSRDHSYEQYF.

This clonotype was observed once. The CDR3 loop reads CACDSLGTGELFF. The CDR3 coding sequence is TGTGCCTGTGACTCACTAGGGACCGGGGAGCTGTTTTTT. The chain joins TRBV30 to TRBJ2-2, with a tentative D call TRBD2 (5 bases). V gave up 6 bases and J gave up 5 bases, with 13 bases separating them. Germline V gene sequence: CDR1 GTSNPN, CDR2 SVGIG (reference sequence). This CDR3 comprises 13 residues.

V is TRBV19 and J is TRBJ1-1; perhaps TRBD1 as D (5 bases). Trimming took off 0 bases at V and 8 bases at J, with 16 bases between the two ends. The CDR3 is 15 residues long. Germline-derived CDR1 and CDR2 are LNHDA and SQIVND (reference sequence). The CDR3 DNA reads TGTGCCAGTAGTATAGAGAAGGGGCGCATCACCGAAGCTTTCTTT. Its translation: CASSIEKGRITEAFF.

This clonotype was seen a few times. The J gene is TRBJ2-1, the V gene TRBV7-3; D is possibly TRBD2 (7 bases). V lost 5 bases, J lost 4 bases, and 18 bases lay in between. The V gene's germline CDR1 is SGHTA and CDR2 FQGTGA. CDR3 size: 16 residues. The CDR3 DNA reads TGTGCCAGCAGCCCGGGGGGCGGCAGACAATACAATGAGCAGTTCTTC. Translating gives CASSPGGGRQYNEQFF.

As concerns this clonotype: A far larger clone is one nucleotide away, so this likely arose from a read error. Written as DNA, the CDR3 is TGTGCCAGCAGGCCCCAGGACCCAGCTGACGAGCAGTTCTTC. Protein product: CASRPQDPADEQFF. The V call is TRBV7-6, the J call TRBJ2-1; D is uncertain. The CDR3 spans 14 residues. The V and J ends lost 6 bases and 10 bases respectively, with 19 bases between them. CDR1 and CDR2 (germline): SGHVS, FNYEAQ.

This clonotype showed up just a few times. The CDR3 reads CASSGWNQPQHF. CDR3 DNA: TGTGCCAGCAGTGGCTGGAATCAGCCCCAGCATTTT. V is TRBV25-1 and J is TRBJ1-5; D is uncertain. V lost 4 bases and J lost 4, with 5 bases in between. The CDR3 loop spans 12 amino acids. The germline CDR1 and CDR2 sequences are MGHDK and SYGVNS. Full variable domain (rest looked up from reference TRBV25-1 and TRBJ1-5): EADIYQTPRYLVIGTGKKITLECSQTMGHDKMYWYQQDPGMELHLIHYSYGVNSTEKGDLSSESTVSRIRTEHFPLTLESARPSHTSQYLCASSGWNQPQHFGDGTRLSIL.

There are many counts of this clonotype. This chain's CDR3 is CASSLGTASYNEQFF. DNA for the CDR3: TGTGCCAGCAGCTTGGGGACGGCCTCCTACAATGAGCAGTTCTTC. The rearrangement joins TRBV7-3 to TRBJ2-1; D is perhaps TRBD1 or TRBD2 (5 bases each). This CDR3 region has 15 residues. V lost 3 bases and J lost 0, with 9 bases in between. Germline assignment: CDR1 SGHTA and CDR2 FQGTGA.

This clonotype appeared many times. This sequence joins TRBV29-1 and TRBJ2-1; 10 bases agree with TRBD2. This CDR3 has 17 amino acids. Germline V gene lookup returns CDR1 SQVTM and CDR2 ANQGSEA. The trim removed 7 bases at V and 0 bases at J, leaving 12 bases unmatched. The CDR3 DNA follows: TGCAGCGCTAAGGGGCCTAGCGGGAGATTCTCCTACAATGAGCAGTTCTTC. Translation gives CSAKGPSGRFSYNEQFF.

This clonotype has a count of ten or more. This sequence joins TRBV24-1 and TRBJ2-3; D gene ambiguous. Trimming shortened V by 3 bases and J by 3 bases, and 3 bases separated the two germline ends. This CDR3 contains 12 residues. CDR1 and CDR2 (germline): KGHDR, SFDVKD. The CDR3 coding sequence is TGTGCCACCAGTGATGATACAGATACGCAGTATTTT. Its protein product is CATSDDTDTQYF.

Ten or more counts support this clonotype. The chain couples TRBV24-1 to TRBJ2-1; D is perhaps TRBD2 (6 bases). Germline loops: CDR1 KGHDR, CDR2 SFDVKD. The CDR3 runs to 13 residues. Between the trimmed V and J ends, which lost 3 bases and 10 bases, there was a span of 12 bases. DNA of the CDR3: TGTGCCACCAGTGATCTGGGGGGTCGAGAGCAGTTCTTC. Amino acids: CATSDLGGREQFF.

This clonotype showed up many times. This chain connects TRBV7-9 to TRBJ1-1, with D hard to call. The V gene's germline CDR1 is SEHNR and CDR2 FQNEAQ (reference sequence). V lost 0 bases and J lost 6, with 17 bases in between. The CDR3 contains 16 residues. CDR3 coding DNA: TGTGCCAGCAGCTTAGCGTCGGGTTTAGGTGGACCTGAAGCTTTCTTT. This encodes CASSLASGLGGPEAFF. The full variable domain, completed using reference TRBV7-9 and TRBJ1-1, is DTGVSQNPRHKITKRGQNVTFRCDPISEHNRLYWYRQTLGQGPEFLTYFQNEAQLEKSRLLSDRFSAERPKGSFSTLEIQRTEQGDSAMYLCASSLASGLGGPEAFFGQGTRLTVV.

This chain joins TRBV25-1 and TRBJ2-5, with D possibly TRBD2 on 5 matching bases. The CDR3 consists of 14 residues. The V gene lost 3 bases and the J gene lost 1 base, with 9 bases spanning the gap. In germline, CDR1 is MGHDK, CDR2 SYGVNS. CDR3 amino acids: CASSERAPQETQYF. The CDR3 coding sequence is TGTGCCAGCAGTGAGAGGGCGCCCCAAGAGACCCAGTACTTC.

This rearrangement joins TRBV6-1 to TRBJ1-2; no firm D call. Germline CDR1 is MNHNS and CDR2 is SASEGT. The length of the CDR3 is 15 residues. V was trimmed by 8 bases and J by 3 bases, leaving 19 bases between them. The CDR3 DNA reads TGTGCCAGCCGGACCAATAAAGACGGGGACTATGGCTACACCTTC. It codes for CASRTNKDGDYGYTF.

There are many counts of this clonotype. CDR3 region: CASTIRWGVALRGATDTQYF. The CDR3, as DNA: TGTGCCAGCACCATCCGGTGGGGTGTGGCTCTTCGAGGGGCCACAGATACGCAGTATTTT. This chain uses TRBV27 with TRBJ2-3; D possibly matches TRBD1 or TRBD2 (5 bases each). Between the trimmed V and J ends, which lost 7 bases and 2 bases, there was a span of 31 bases. CDR3 size: 20 residues. Germline lookup yields CDR1 MNHEY and CDR2 SMNVEV (reference sequence).

This clonotype was seen repeatedly, ten times or more. The chain carries TRBV3-1 and TRBJ1-5; TRBD1 matches 7 bases. Per germline, CDR1 LGHDT and CDR2 YNNKEL (reference sequence). V gave up 4 bases and J gave up 4 bases; unmatched junction bases: 13. The CDR3 loop spans 17 amino acids. The CDR3 DNA reads as TGTGCCAGCAGCCTAACCTCCGGGGGACAGCTTAATCAGCCCCAGCATTTT. The encoded protein is CASSLTSGGQLNQPQHF.

This clonotype occurred many times. The rearrangement links TRBV11-2 to TRBJ1-1; the D is unclear. The CDR3 spans 14 residues. Germline CDR1 SGHAT, CDR2 FQNNGV. V dropped 1 base and J dropped 5 bases, with 11 bases sitting between them. The chain's CDR3 is CASSLAVVRTEAFF. The CDR3 nucleotides read TGTGCCAGCAGCTTAGCGGTCGTGCGAACTGAAGCTTTCTTT.

There are a few counts of this clonotype. The junction and the germline gene differ at one end; a read error may be behind it. V is TRBV28 and J is TRBJ1-1, with unresolved D. Germline V gives CDR1 MDHEN, CDR2 SYDVKM. The CDR3 length is 14 residues. CDR3 in amino acids: CASSLPGSNTEASF. DNA for the CDR3: TGTGCCAGCAGTCTACCCGGGTCGAACACTGAAGCTTCCTTT.

This clonotype showed up many times. V gene TRBV20-1 combines with J gene TRBJ1-2; D gene ambiguous. The CDR3 contains 13 residues. The V end was cut by 4 bases, the J end by 4 bases, with 13 bases between. Germline CDR1 DFQATT, CDR2 SNEGSKA (reference sequence). The CDR3 DNA is TGCAGTGCTAAATTGGCCGGATCCTATGGCTACACCTTC. This codes for CSAKLAGSYGYTF.

This clonotype was counted at least ten times. The chain uses TRBV7-9 and TRBJ1-2; 7 bases align to TRBD1. J was trimmed by 4 bases and V by 5 bases; bases with no gene match: 13. The CDR3 contains 16 residues. Germline lookup yields CDR1 SEHNR and CDR2 FQNEAQ (reference sequence). CDR3 amino acids: CASSPFWTGTLYGYTF. The CDR3 nucleotides are TGTGCCAGCAGCCCCTTCTGGACAGGAACTCTCTATGGCTACACCTTC.

The J gene is TRBJ2-7, the V gene TRBV7-9, with 7 positions matching TRBD1. Germline lookup yields CDR1 SEHNR and CDR2 FQNEAQ (reference sequence). The V segment lost 3 bases and the J segment 6 bases; nucleotides outside the gene matches: 14. CDR3 length: 16 residues. In DNA, the CDR3 is TGTGCCAGCAGCTTTCCTCCACAGGGGAACCTTGGCGAGCAGTACTTC. Translated: CASSFPPQGNLGEQYF. The variable domain in full, completed from reference TRBV7-9 and TRBJ2-7, reads DTGVSQNPRHKITKRGQNVTFRCDPISEHNRLYWYRQTLGQGPEFLTYFQNEAQLEKSRLLSDRFSAERPKGSFSTLEIQRTEQGDSAMYLCASSFPPQGNLGEQYFGPGTRLTVT.

Turning to this clonotype: This clone may be a read error of a much larger clone one base away. The chain recombines TRBV4-1 with TRBJ2-7; D gene ambiguous. The CDR3 loop spans 15 amino acids. The ends were cut back, 4 bases at V and 6 bases at J, with 19 bases in the middle. Per the germline V gene, CDR1 is MGHRA and CDR2 is YSYEKL. The CDR3 sequence: CASSLPLARICEQYF. Written as DNA, the CDR3 is TGCGCCAGCAGCCTCCCCCTCGCCAGGATCTGCGAGCAGTACTTC.

This clonotype was picked up many times. This chain links TRBV27 with TRBJ2-4; weak D call: TRBD1 (5 bases). With 4 bases removed from V and 3 bases from J, the gap between germline ends came to 7 bases. This CDR3 has 13 amino acids. The germline gives CDR1 MNHEY, CDR2 SMNVEV (reference sequence). DNA of the CDR3: TGTGCCAGCAGTTGGGGCAGCAAAAACATTCAGTACTTC. Translating gives CASSWGSKNIQYF.

The chain couples TRBV6-2 or TRBV6-3 to TRBJ2-7, with TRBD2 matching 14 bases. This CDR3 is 20 amino acids long. Germline loops: CDR1 MNHEY, CDR2 SVGEGT. After removal of 5 bases from V and 0 bases from J, the junction contained 15 bases not matched to a gene. CDR3 in DNA: TGTGCCAGCAGTGATAGAAGGTCGGGACTAGCGGGAGTATTCTCCTACGAGCAGTACTTC. Translating it yields CASSDRRSGLAGVFSYEQYF.

This clonotype was counted at least ten times. V is TRBV29-1 and J is TRBJ2-4, with D uncertain. This CDR3 region has 14 residues. Germline assignment: CDR1 SQVTM and CDR2 ANQGSEA. V shed 5 bases and J shed 0 bases, with 11 bases lying between them. CDR3 DNA: TGCAGCGTTTCCGACCCCGGAGCCAAAAACATTCAGTACTTC. Its protein product is CSVSDPGAKNIQYF.

Many counts were recorded for this clonotype. The chain employs TRBV4-3 and TRBJ2-1; D uncertain. Per germline, CDR1 LGHNA and CDR2 YSLEER. Trimming took off 1 base at V and 9 bases at J, with 19 bases between the two ends. There are 16 residues in the CDR3. The CDR3 DNA is TGCGCCAGCAGCCAAGCGATTTTCCAGGTAGCTAGTGAGCAGTTCTTC. Encoded protein: CASSQAIFQVASEQFF.

This clonotype was counted many times. This rearrangement joins TRBV10-1 to TRBJ1-2; D is perhaps TRBD1 (5 bases). Per germline, CDR1 WNHNN and CDR2 SYGVQD (reference sequence). The CDR3 is 18 residues long. V was cut by 0 bases and J by 5 bases, with 22 bases left in between. As DNA, the CDR3 is TGCGCCAGCAGTGAGTCGGGATCGTTTGGCGCGGGGACTTATGGCTACACCTTC. Its translation is CASSESGSFGAGTYGYTF.

This clonotype was detected only a few times. The chain carries TRBV10-3 and TRBJ1-1, with 8 positions matching TRBD1. The J segment lost 3 bases and the V segment lost 1 base, leaving 10 bases of the junction unmatched. CDR1 ENHRY and CDR2 SYGVKD come from the germline V gene. CDR3 length: 17 amino acids. The CDR3 region is CAISEFLDRADYTEAFF. The CDR3 coding sequence is TGTGCCATCAGTGAGTTCTTGGACAGGGCTGATTACACTGAAGCTTTCTTT.

This clonotype was seen a handful of times. This CDR3 fails to terminate in the conserved phenylalanine or tryptophan, so it likely reflects a read error. V usage is TRBV13 and J usage is TRBJ2-1; 8 positions agree with TRBD2. The CDR3 runs to 14 residues. V shed 1 base, J shed 7 bases, and the junction held 3 bases outside the gene matches. Looked up from germline, CDR1 is PRHDT and CDR2 is FYEKMQ (reference sequence). CDR3 in amino acids: CASSLAGGPNEQFL. The CDR3 DNA reads TGTGCCAGCAGCTTAGCGGGGGGGCCTAATGAGCAGTTCCTC.

A note on this clonotype: The CDR3 ends on some other residue instead of the conserved phenylalanine or tryptophan, so this is likely a read error. This chain uses TRBV29-1 with TRBJ2-5; 8 bases are a match to TRBD1. In germline, CDR1 is SQVTM, CDR2 ANQGSEA. The CDR3 has 13 residues. J gave up 4 bases and V 7 bases, and 8 bases lay outside the gene matches. In DNA form, the CDR3 reads TGCAGCGCTGACAGGGGCGGAGGAGAGACCCAGTACCTC. Residues: CSADRGGGETQYL.

The chain uses TRBV7-2 and TRBJ1-1; the D gene is possibly TRBD1 (5 bases). The V and J ends lost 2 bases and 4 bases respectively, with 11 bases between them. The germline V gene encodes CDR1 SGHTA and CDR2 FQGNSA. The CDR3 consists of 14 residues. DNA of the CDR3: TGTGCCAGCAGCTTAAAGGGGTGGGGCACTGAAGCTTTCTTT. Its translation is CASSLKGWGTEAFF.